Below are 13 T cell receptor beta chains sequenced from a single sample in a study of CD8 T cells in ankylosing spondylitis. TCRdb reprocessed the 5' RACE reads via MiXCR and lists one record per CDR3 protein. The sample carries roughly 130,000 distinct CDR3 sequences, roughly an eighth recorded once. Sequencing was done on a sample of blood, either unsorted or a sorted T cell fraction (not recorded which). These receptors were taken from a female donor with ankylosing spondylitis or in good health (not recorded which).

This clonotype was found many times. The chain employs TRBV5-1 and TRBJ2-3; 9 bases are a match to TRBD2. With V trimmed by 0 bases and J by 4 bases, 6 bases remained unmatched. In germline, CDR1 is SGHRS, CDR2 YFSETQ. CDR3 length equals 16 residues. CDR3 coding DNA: TGCGCCAGCAGCTTGGCGTTAGCGGGGGCCCCAGATACGCAGTATTTT. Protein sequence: CASSLALAGAPDTQYF.

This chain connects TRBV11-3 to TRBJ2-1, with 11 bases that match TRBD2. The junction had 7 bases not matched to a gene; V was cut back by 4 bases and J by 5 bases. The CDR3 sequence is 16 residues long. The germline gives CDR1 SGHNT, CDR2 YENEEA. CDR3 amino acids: CASSSSGLAANNEQFF. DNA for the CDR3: TGTGCCAGCAGCTCATCGGGACTAGCGGCAAACAATGAGCAGTTCTTC.

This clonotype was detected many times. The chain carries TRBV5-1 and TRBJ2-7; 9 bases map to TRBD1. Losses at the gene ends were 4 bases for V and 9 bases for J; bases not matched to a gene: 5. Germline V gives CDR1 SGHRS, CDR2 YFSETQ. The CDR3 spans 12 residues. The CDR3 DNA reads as TGCGCCAGCAGCCAAACACAGGGGGCGCAGTACTTC. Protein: CASSQTQGAQYF.

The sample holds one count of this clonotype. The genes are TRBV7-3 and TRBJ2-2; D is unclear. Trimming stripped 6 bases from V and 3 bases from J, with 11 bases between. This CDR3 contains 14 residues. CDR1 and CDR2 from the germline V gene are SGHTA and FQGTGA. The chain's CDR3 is CASRWDFDTGELFF. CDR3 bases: TGTGCCAGCAGATGGGATTTTGACACCGGGGAGCTGTTTTTT.

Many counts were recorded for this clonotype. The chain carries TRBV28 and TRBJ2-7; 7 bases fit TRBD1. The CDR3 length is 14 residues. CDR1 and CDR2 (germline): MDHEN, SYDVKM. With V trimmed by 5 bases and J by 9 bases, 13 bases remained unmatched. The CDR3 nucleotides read TGTGCCAGCAGTGGCCGGGACAGCTCTTTATGGCAGTACTTC. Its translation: CASSGRDSSLWQYF.

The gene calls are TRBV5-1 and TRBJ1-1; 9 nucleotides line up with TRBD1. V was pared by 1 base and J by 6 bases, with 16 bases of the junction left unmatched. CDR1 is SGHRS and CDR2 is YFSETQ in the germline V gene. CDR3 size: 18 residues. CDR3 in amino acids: CASSLYVVGDRVGSEAFF. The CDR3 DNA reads TGCGCCAGCAGCTTGTACGTGGTGGGGGACAGGGTAGGATCTGAAGCTTTCTTT.

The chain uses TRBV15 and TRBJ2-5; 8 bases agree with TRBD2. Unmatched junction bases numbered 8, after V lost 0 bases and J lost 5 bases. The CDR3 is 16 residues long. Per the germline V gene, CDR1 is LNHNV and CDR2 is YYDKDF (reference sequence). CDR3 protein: CATSRDGGLAAETQYF. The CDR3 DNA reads TGTGCCACCAGCAGAGATGGAGGACTAGCAGCGGAGACCCAGTACTTC.

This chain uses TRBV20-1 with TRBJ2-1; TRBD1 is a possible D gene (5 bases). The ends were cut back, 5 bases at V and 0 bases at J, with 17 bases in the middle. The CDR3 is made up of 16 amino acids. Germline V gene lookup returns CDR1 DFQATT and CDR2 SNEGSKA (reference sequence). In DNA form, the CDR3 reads TGCAGTGCTGGCCCCAGGGAAGGGTTCTCCTACAATGAGCAGTTCTTC. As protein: CSAGPREGFSYNEQFF.

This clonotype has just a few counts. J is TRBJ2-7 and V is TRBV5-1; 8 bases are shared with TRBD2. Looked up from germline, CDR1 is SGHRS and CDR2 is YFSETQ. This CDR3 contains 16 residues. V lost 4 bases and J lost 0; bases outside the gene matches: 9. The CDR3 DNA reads TGCGCCAGCAGCCTACAAGCGGGGGTCTTCTCCTACGAGCAGTACTTC. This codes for CASSLQAGVFSYEQYF.

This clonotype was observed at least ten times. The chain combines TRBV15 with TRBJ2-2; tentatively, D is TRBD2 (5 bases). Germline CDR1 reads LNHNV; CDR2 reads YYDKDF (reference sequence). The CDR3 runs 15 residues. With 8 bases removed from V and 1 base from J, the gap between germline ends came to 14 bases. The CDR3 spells CATARGRMNTGELFF. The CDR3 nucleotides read TGTGCCACCGCCCGGGGAAGGATGAACACCGGGGAGCTGTTTTTT.

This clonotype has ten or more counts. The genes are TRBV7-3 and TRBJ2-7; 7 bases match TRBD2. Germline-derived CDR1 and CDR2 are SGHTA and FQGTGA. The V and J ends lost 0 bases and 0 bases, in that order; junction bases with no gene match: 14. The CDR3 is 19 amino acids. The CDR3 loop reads CASSLTCPASGLYSYEQYF. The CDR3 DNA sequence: TGTGCCAGCAGCTTAACGTGTCCGGCTAGCGGACTATACTCCTACGAGCAGTACTTC.

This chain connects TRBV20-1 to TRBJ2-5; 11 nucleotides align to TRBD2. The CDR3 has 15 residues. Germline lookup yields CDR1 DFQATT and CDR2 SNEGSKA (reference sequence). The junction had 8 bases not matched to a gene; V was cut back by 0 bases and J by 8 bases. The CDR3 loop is CSARELLAGGLTQYF. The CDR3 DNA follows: TGCAGTGCTAGAGAACTCCTAGCGGGGGGACTTACCCAGTACTTC.

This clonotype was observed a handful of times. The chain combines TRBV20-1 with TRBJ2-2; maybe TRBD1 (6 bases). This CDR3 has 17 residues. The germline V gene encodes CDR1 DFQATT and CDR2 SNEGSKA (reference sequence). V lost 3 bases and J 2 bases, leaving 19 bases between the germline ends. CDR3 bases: TGCAGTGCTAGCCGGAGGTCAGGGGTCTTTAACACCGGGGAGCTGTTTTTT. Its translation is CSASRRSGVFNTGELFF.